Shown below are 32 T cell receptor beta chains from a single sample sequenced in a study of T cell responses to AZD1222 COVID-19 vaccine. Assay used: immunoSEQ multiplex PCR; TCRdb lists only in-frame clones, some missing. The sample yields some 170,000 clones, roughly 92% seen once. The sequencing used peripheral blood, collected 28 days after the second AZD1222 dose. Source of these receptors: an adult who received the AZD1222 COVID-19 vaccine.

The J gene is TRBJ2-1, the V gene TRBV30, with D perhaps matching TRBD1 (5 bases). Trimming took off 1 base at V and 9 bases at J, with 7 bases between the two ends. The CDR3 totals 11 residues. Germline CDR1 is GTSNPN and CDR2 is SVGIG (reference sequence). CDR3 DNA: TGTGCCTGGAGTGAGGGGCTTGAGCAGTTCTTC. It is translated as CAWSEGLEQFF.

The chain is built from TRBV5-1 and TRBJ1-1; tentatively, D is TRBD1 (5 bases). Germline V lookup: CDR1 SGHRS, CDR2 YFSETQ. Deletions cut 3 bases from V and 2 bases from J, with 20 bases between. This CDR3 region has 17 residues. As DNA, the CDR3 is TGCGCCAGCAGCTGGGCGGCTGGGGAAGGGGTCAACACTGAAGCTTTCTTT. This codes for CASSWAAGEGVNTEAFF. Based on the CDR3 plus reference TRBV5-1 and TRBJ1-1, the full variable domain is KAGVTQTPRYLIKTRGQQVTLSCSPISGHRSVSWYQQTPGQGLQFLFEYFSETQRNKGNFPGRFSGRQFSNSRSEMNVSTLELGDSALYLCASSWAAGEGVNTEAFFGQGTRLTVV.

The chain couples TRBV6-5 to TRBJ2-1; a possible D gene is TRBD1 (6 bases). CDR1 MNHEY and CDR2 SVGAGI come from the germline V gene. CDR3 length: 14 amino acids. Trimming took off 0 bases at V and 8 bases at J, with 11 bases between the two ends. The chain's CDR3 is CASSYSGGRDEQFF. CDR3 coding DNA: TGTGCCAGCAGTTACTCAGGGGGTAGGGATGAGCAGTTCTTC.

The chain joins TRBV5-6 to TRBJ2-4, with 11 bases lining up with TRBD1. Germline V gives CDR1 SGHDT, CDR2 YYEEEE. The junction had 8 bases not matched to a gene; V was cut back by 4 bases and J by 2 bases. The CDR3 covers 17 residues. CDR3 sequence: CASSTLGTGGTKNIQYF. In DNA form, the CDR3 reads TGTGCCAGCAGCACGCTCGGGACAGGGGGTACCAAAAACATTCAGTACTTC.

J is TRBJ2-7 and V is TRBV18; the match to TRBD1 covers 7 bases. This CDR3 spans 16 amino acids. CDR1 is KGHSH, CDR2 LQKENI, per germline. Trimming took 3 bases from V and 1 from J; bases not matched to a gene: 9. The CDR3 here is CASSPTDRELSYEQYF. The DNA of the CDR3 is TGTGCCAGCTCACCGACCGACAGGGAACTGTCCTACGAGCAGTACTTC.

V gene TRBV3-1 (or the pseudogene TRBV3-2) combines with J gene TRBJ1-5; 8 bases are shared with TRBD1. The CDR3 spans 15 residues. The V segment lost 3 bases and the J segment 0 bases; nucleotides outside the gene matches: 1. Germline V gives CDR1 LGHDT, CDR2 YNNKEL (reference sequence). CDR3 nucleotide sequence: TGTGCCAGCAGCCATGGGACAGGTAGCAATCAGCCCCAGCATTTT. Its translation: CASSHGTGSNQPQHF.

This sequence joins TRBV3-1 (or the pseudogene TRBV3-2) and TRBJ1-1, with no clear D. In germline, CDR1 is LGHDT, CDR2 YNNKEL (reference sequence). The CDR3 spans 14 residues. The ends were cut back, 4 bases at V and 3 bases at J, with 12 bases in the middle. Here the CDR3 reads CASSPPGSYTEAFF. The CDR3 coding sequence is TGTGCCAGCAGCCCCCCAGGTAGTTACACTGAAGCTTTCTTT.

The V call is TRBV6-5, the J call TRBJ2-7, with D maybe TRBD2 (6 bases). V shed 5 bases and J shed 1 base, with 15 bases lying between them. Per the germline V gene, CDR1 is MNHEY and CDR2 is SVGAGI. This CDR3 region has 15 residues. The chain's CDR3 is CASSTGQGGSYEQYF. In DNA form, the CDR3 reads TGTGCCAGCAGTACTGGGCAGGGAGGTTCCTACGAGCAGTACTTC.

This clone showed up just once. V is TRBV29-1 and J is TRBJ1-1; D is uncertain. V lost 0 bases and J lost 6, with 8 bases in between. Germline V lookup: CDR1 SQVTM, CDR2 ANQGSEA. The CDR3 sequence is 12 residues long. The CDR3 sequence is CSVEDRGAEAFF. The CDR3 coding sequence is TGCAGCGTTGAAGATCGGGGAGCTGAAGCTTTCTTT.

This chain connects TRBV5-6 to TRBJ1-6, with D hard to call. With 0 bases removed from V and 4 bases from J, the gap between germline ends came to 5 bases. CDR3 length: 14 residues. In germline, CDR1 is SGHDT, CDR2 YYEEEE. The CDR3 DNA reads TGTGCCAGCAGCTTGGGGATGTATAATTCACCCCTCCACTTT. Encoded protein: CASSLGMYNSPLHF.

The V gene is TRBV4-1, the J gene TRBJ2-7; D is possibly TRBD1 (6 bases). V dropped 4 bases and J dropped 9 bases, with 19 bases sitting between them. This CDR3 comprises 14 residues. Germline CDR1 MGHRA, CDR2 YSYEKL. The CDR3 sequence is CASSPQGSYPRQYF. The CDR3 DNA follows: TGCGCCAGCAGCCCCCAGGGGTCTTACCCGAGGCAGTACTTC.

The chain carries TRBV5-3 and TRBJ1-2, with TRBD1 matching over 9 bases. TRBV5-3 is treated as an ORF (open reading frame) with a function not yet certain. The V gene end was trimmed by 4 bases and the J gene end by 4 bases; junction bases not matched to a gene: 17. The CDR3 has 18 residues. The chain's CDR3 is CARSPGRTGVIVGYGYTF. CDR3 DNA: TGTGCCAGAAGCCCGGGTAGGACAGGGGTAATCGTCGGCTATGGCTACACCTTC.

J is TRBJ1-1 and V is TRBV4-1; no definite D call. V shed 0 bases and J shed 2 bases, with 7 bases lying between them. Germline loops: CDR1 MGHRA, CDR2 YSYEKL. The CDR3 loop spans 14 amino acids. The CDR3, as DNA: TGCGCCAGCAGCCAAGACCCGGGCAACACTGAAGCTTTCTTT. Protein product: CASSQDPGNTEAFF.

The V and J genes are TRBV6-4 and TRBJ2-1, with a possible D match to TRBD1 (6 bases). V was shortened by 0 bases and J by 4 bases, with 16 bases between the two germline ends. This CDR3 contains 17 residues. CDR1 and CDR2 from the germline V gene are MRHNA and SNTAGT. This CDR3 is CASSDSPFSGVYNEQFF. The CDR3 DNA reads as TGTGCCAGCAGTGACTCCCCCTTCTCAGGGGTTTACAATGAGCAGTTCTTC.

V usage is TRBV19 and J usage is TRBJ2-3, with D unclear. Germline CDR1 is LNHDA and CDR2 is SQIVND (reference sequence). V shed 1 base and J shed 0 bases, with 11 bases lying between them. The CDR3 consists of 16 residues. CDR3 region: CASSIGGLRSTDTQYF. The CDR3 DNA reads TGTGCCAGTAGTATAGGTGGGCTACGTAGCACAGATACGCAGTATTTT.

The chain combines TRBV5-1 with TRBJ2-1; TRBD2 might be the D (5 bases). Trimming pared 3 bases from V and 5 bases from J, leaving 12 bases between. The CDR3 contains 14 residues. Germline CDR1 and CDR2: SGHRS and YFSETQ. The CDR3 reads CASSSRERHNEQFF. The CDR3 coding sequence is TGCGCCAGCAGCTCGAGGGAGAGACACAATGAGCAGTTCTTC.

The V gene is TRBV11-2, the J gene TRBJ1-1, with D uncertain. Germline CDR1 reads SGHAT; CDR2 reads FQNNGV. CDR3 length: 13 residues. Trimming took 0 bases from V and 4 from J, leaving 6 bases between them. In nucleotides, the CDR3 is TGTGCCAGCAGCTTAGATCTGGCCACTGAAGCTTTCTTT. Amino acid sequence: CASSLDLATEAFF. Using reference TRBV11-2 and TRBJ1-1 for the parts outside the CDR3, the full variable domain is EAGVAQSPRYKIIEKRQSVAFWCNPISGHATLYWYQQILGQGPKLLIQFQNNGVVDDSQLPKDRFSAERLKGVDSTLKIQPAKLEDSAVYLCASSLDLATEAFFGQGTRLTVV.

CDR3 nucleotides: TGCGCCAGCAGCATTCGACCAGTAGTGGGAGGGCAAGAGACCCAGTACTTC. Translation gives CASSIRPVVGGQETQYF. The chain is built from TRBV5-1 and TRBJ2-5; 7 bases are shared with TRBD2. This CDR3 is built from 17 residues. V gave up 4 bases and J gave up 2 bases; unmatched junction bases: 14. From germline, CDR1 is SGHRS and CDR2 YFSETQ.

The rearrangement links TRBV6-5 to TRBJ2-1, with 11 bases matching TRBD2. V trimming: 2 bases; J trimming: 1 base; junction bases outside the gene matches: 1. This CDR3 comprises 16 residues. CDR1 and CDR2 from the germline V gene are MNHEY and SVGAGI. Written as DNA, the CDR3 is TGTGCCAGCAGTTACCTAGCGGGAGGTTCCTACAATGAGCAGTTCTTC. Its protein product is CASSYLAGGSYNEQFF.

The genes are TRBV30 and TRBJ2-2; D is unresolved. The germline gives CDR1 GTSNPN, CDR2 SVGIG (reference sequence). The CDR3 has 11 residues. The CDR3 loop is CASILVGELFF. CDR3 in DNA: TGTGCGAGTATCTTAGTTGGGGAGCTGTTTTTT.

The chain recombines TRBV5-1 with TRBJ2-7; TRBD1 is a possible D gene (6 bases). Trimming left V 0 bases short and J 5 bases short, with 18 bases between. This CDR3 comprises 16 residues. Germline V gene data show CDR1 as SGHRS and CDR2 as YFSETQ. CDR3: CASSLALPGHGNEQYF. In DNA form, the CDR3 reads TGCGCCAGCAGCTTGGCCCTACCGGGACACGGGAACGAGCAGTACTTC.

V is TRBV21-1 and J is TRBJ1-2; TRBD1, the table's D call, was not compared with the DNA. TRBV21-1 is reported as a pseudogene. CDR3 length equals 14 residues. CDR3 sequence reads: CASSKSSQGNGYTF. The DNA of the CDR3 is TGTGCCAGCAGCAAGTCTTCGCAGGGGAACGGCTACACCTTC.

The chain couples TRBV19 to TRBJ1-2; D not resolved. The CDR3 is 12 residues long. V lost 4 bases and J lost 4, with 7 bases in between. From germline, CDR1 is LNHDA and CDR2 SQIVND (reference sequence). CDR3: CASSTSPYGYTF. In DNA form, the CDR3 reads TGTGCCAGTAGTACCAGCCCCTATGGCTACACCTTC.

The sample holds one count of this clone. This chain links TRBV7-8 with TRBJ2-4, with 10 bases matching TRBD2. The V and J ends lost 5 bases and 1 base, in that order; junction bases with no gene match: 14. The CDR3 runs 19 residues. Per the germline V gene, CDR1 is SGHVS and CDR2 is FQNEAQ. The CDR3 reads CASSPRASGSMGAKNIQYF. The CDR3 DNA sequence: TGTGCCAGCAGCCCAAGGGCTAGCGGGAGTATGGGGGCCAAAAACATTCAGTACTTC.

The rearrangement links TRBV12-3 or TRBV12-4 to TRBJ1-4; the D is unclear. This CDR3 has 13 residues. Trimming pared 7 bases from V and 5 bases from J, leaving 11 bases between. The CDR3 DNA reads as TGTGCCAGCACCTTCCGGGGAAATGAAAAACTGTTTTTT. Amino acids: CASTFRGNEKLFF.

The genes are TRBV28 and TRBJ1-5, with D perhaps TRBD1 (5 bases). From germline, CDR1 is MDHEN and CDR2 SYDVKM. The CDR3 has 17 amino acids. V shed 5 bases and J shed 2 bases, with 19 bases lying between them. This chain's CDR3 is CASSPHRGGGGNQPQHF. The CDR3 DNA sequence: TGTGCCAGCAGTCCCCACCGCGGGGGTGGGGGCAATCAGCCCCAGCATTTT.

The chain carries TRBV27 and TRBJ2-7, with 7 bases aligning to TRBD1. V lost 5 bases, J lost 0 bases, and 4 bases stayed unmatched. CDR1 is MNHEY and CDR2 is SMNVEV in the germline V gene (reference sequence). This CDR3 is 14 amino acids long. DNA of the CDR3: TGTGCCAGCAGTCGGAGACAGGGCTCCTACGAGCAGTACTTC. Amino acid sequence: CASSRRQGSYEQYF.

J is TRBJ2-1 and V is TRBV10-1, with 9 nucleotides matching TRBD2. This CDR3 contains 15 residues. CDR1 WNHNN and CDR2 SYGVQD come from the germline V gene (reference sequence). With 0 bases clipped from V and 4 bases from J, the junction kept 1 base outside the gene matches. The CDR3 spells CASSESTSGYNEQFF. CDR3 sequence (DNA): TGCGCCAGCAGTGAGTCGACTAGCGGATACAATGAGCAGTTCTTC.

The chain employs TRBV19 and TRBJ2-1, with 8 bases that match TRBD1. The germline CDR1 and CDR2 sequences are LNHDA and SQIVND (reference sequence). Trimming cost V 5 bases and J 6 bases; bases outside gene matches: 12. The length of the CDR3 is 16 residues. The CDR3 region has the DNA TGTGCCAGTAGTCCGCCTGGGACAGGCTTGCGCAATGAGCAGTTCTTC. Amino acids: CASSPPGTGLRNEQFF. Full variable domain (outside the CDR3, taken from reference TRBV19 and TRBJ2-1): DGGITQSPKYLFRKEGQNVTLSCEQNLNHDAMYWYRQDPGQGLRLIYYSQIVNDFQKGDIAEGYSVSREKKESFPLTVTSAQKNPTAFYLCASSPPGTGLRNEQFFGPGTRLTVL.

This chain uses TRBV10-1 with TRBJ2-3, with D possibly called TRBD1 or TRBD2 (6 bases each). V was clipped by 1 base and J by 0 bases, with 14 bases between them. The CDR3 consists of 17 residues. Per germline, CDR1 WNHNN and CDR2 SYGVQD (reference sequence). For the CDR3, the DNA is TGCGCCAGCAGTGAGTTGTCGGGGGCTTCTAGCACAGATACGCAGTATTTT. Residues: CASSELSGASSTDTQYF.

CDR3 region: CASSRQLNTEAFF. In DNA, the CDR3 is TGTGCCAGCAGCCGACAACTGAACACTGAAGCTTTCTTT. The rearrangement uses TRBV7-8 and TRBJ1-1; D ambiguous. Trimming left V 5 bases short and J 0 bases short, with 7 bases between. The CDR3 contains 13 residues. Looked up from germline, CDR1 is SGHVS and CDR2 is FQNEAQ.

The gene calls are TRBV11-3 and TRBJ2-3; TRBD1 aligns across 7 bases. V lost 5 bases and J lost 3; bases outside the gene matches: 5. The CDR3 length is 14 residues. From germline, CDR1 is SGHNT and CDR2 YENEEA. CDR3 nucleotide sequence: TGTGCCAGCAGCCCCCGGACAGGAACAGATACGCAGTATTTT. This translates into CASSPRTGTDTQYF.